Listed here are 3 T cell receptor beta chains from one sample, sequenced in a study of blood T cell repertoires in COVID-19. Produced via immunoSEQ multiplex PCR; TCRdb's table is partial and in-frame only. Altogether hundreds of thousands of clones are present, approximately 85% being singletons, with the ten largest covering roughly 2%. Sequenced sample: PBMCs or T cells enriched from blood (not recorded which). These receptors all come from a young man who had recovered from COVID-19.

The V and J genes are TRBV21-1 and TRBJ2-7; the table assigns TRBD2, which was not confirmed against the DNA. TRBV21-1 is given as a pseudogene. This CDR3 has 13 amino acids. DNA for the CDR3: TGTGCCAGCAGCGTACGACGGGACTACGAGCAGTACTTC. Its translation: CASSVRRDYEQYF.

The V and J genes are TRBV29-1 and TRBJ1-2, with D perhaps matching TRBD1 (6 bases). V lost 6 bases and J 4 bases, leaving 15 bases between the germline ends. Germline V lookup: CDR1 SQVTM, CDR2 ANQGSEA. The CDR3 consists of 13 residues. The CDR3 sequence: CSVASGEGYGYTF. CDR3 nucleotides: TGCAGCGTCGCATCAGGGGAGGGCTATGGCTACACCTTC.

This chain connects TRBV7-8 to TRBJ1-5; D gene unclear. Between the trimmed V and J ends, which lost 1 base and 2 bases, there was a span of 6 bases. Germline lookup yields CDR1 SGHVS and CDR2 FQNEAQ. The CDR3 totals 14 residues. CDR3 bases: TGTGCCAGCAGCTTAGGGCTGGGCAATCAGCCCCAGCATTTT. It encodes CASSLGLGNQPQHF.